One sample yielded the 28 T cell receptor beta chains listed below, sequenced in a study of cytomegalovirus exposure and HLA in healthy donors. A multiplex PCR was run with 60 Vbeta primers and 13 Jbeta primers. This table comes from immunoSEQ multiplex PCR, and its TCRdb copy is limited to in-frame clones, with some not included. The sample has around 63,000 clones, 70% to 90% seen once. Sequencing was carried out using PBMCs. Receptors were obtained from a woman aged 30 to 39 in good health and CMV-seronegative.

This clone came up a few times. The CDR3 nucleotides are TGTGCTAGTGGTTTGTTGACAGGGGACAATGAGCAGTTCTTC. Translation gives CASGLLTGDNEQFF. This rearrangement joins TRBV12-5 to TRBJ2-1, with 8 bases lining up with TRBD1. With V trimmed by 2 bases and J by 5 bases, 2 bases remained unmatched. The germline CDR1 and CDR2 sequences are LGHNT and FRNRAP. CDR3 length: 14 residues.

The chain carries TRBV15 and TRBJ1-1; perhaps TRBD1 as D (5 bases). The germline V gene encodes CDR1 LNHNV and CDR2 YYDKDF (reference sequence). This CDR3 contains 15 residues. Trimming stripped 3 bases from V and 1 base from J, with 12 bases between. In DNA form, the CDR3 reads TGTGCCACCAGCAGGCTAAGGGGAGGGAACACTGAAGCTTTCTTT. This sequence encodes CATSRLRGGNTEAFF.

CDR3 sequence reads: CASTLAGGTEAFF. CDR3 coding DNA: TGTGCCAGTACCCTCGCGGGGGGGACTGAAGCTTTCTTT. This rearrangement joins TRBV19 to TRBJ1-1; D may be TRBD1 (5 bases). V lost 7 bases, J lost 5 bases, and 14 bases lay in between. The CDR3 covers 13 residues. Germline V CDR1 and CDR2: LNHDA, SQIVND (reference sequence).

The chain carries TRBV5-6 and TRBJ1-5, with D perhaps matching TRBD1 (5 bases). Trimming removed 3 bases from V and 0 bases from J, with 10 bases in between. The CDR3 has 15 amino acids. Germline values: CDR1 SGHDT, CDR2 YYEEEE. The CDR3 nucleotides read TGTGCCAGCAGCTCCTCGACAGATAGCAATCAGCCCCAGCATTTT. This sequence encodes CASSSSTDSNQPQHF.

This chain connects TRBV4-3 to TRBJ1-2, with D possibly TRBD1 on 5 matching bases. The CDR3 is made up of 15 amino acids. The V end was cut by 1 base, the J end by 4 bases, with 13 bases between. CDR1 and CDR2 from the germline V gene are LGHNA and YSLEER. In nucleotides, the CDR3 is TGCGCCAGCAGCCAAGTAGGTGGGGCTCGCTATGGCTACACCTTC. It translates to CASSQVGGARYGYTF.

The table lists this clone with a few counts. This chain uses TRBV7-2 with TRBJ1-4; D is perhaps TRBD1 (6 bases). This CDR3 region has 16 residues. V was trimmed by 6 bases and J by 0 bases, leaving 14 bases between them. The germline V gene has CDR1 SGHTA and CDR2 FQGNSA. The CDR3 sequence is CASRPGTPATNEKLFF. DNA of the CDR3: TGTGCCAGCAGGCCCGGGACACCCGCAACTAATGAAAAACTGTTTTTT.

The chain has TRBV10-2 and TRBJ1-6; D is ambiguous. CDR3 length equals 18 residues. Germline lookup yields CDR1 WSHSY and CDR2 SAAADI. V lost 2 bases, J lost 2 bases, and 16 bases lay in between. The CDR3, as DNA: TGCGCCAGCAGTGAGCCGGGAGGGAGGTCCACCTATAATTCACCCCTCCACTTT. Protein: CASSEPGGRSTYNSPLHF.

The rearrangement joins TRBV2 to TRBJ1-5, with 10 bases aligning to TRBD1. J was trimmed by 2 bases and V by 5 bases; bases with no gene match: 3. Germline loops: CDR1 SNHLY, CDR2 FYNNEI. This CDR3 comprises 15 residues. CDR3 nucleotide sequence: TGTGCCAGCAGTCGGGACAGGGGTGGCAATCAGCCCCAGCATTTT. Residues: CASSRDRGGNQPQHF.

The rearrangement joins TRBV27 to TRBJ2-7; no clear D. Trimming pared 2 bases from V and 3 bases from J, leaving 8 bases between. Germline lookup yields CDR1 MNHEY and CDR2 SMNVEV (reference sequence). This CDR3 spans 13 amino acids. The CDR3 sequence: CASSLNADYEQYF. DNA for the CDR3: TGTGCCAGCAGTTTAAATGCGGACTACGAGCAGTACTTC.

This clone was counted between two and nine times. The chain links TRBV5-1 to TRBJ2-1; weak D call: TRBD1 (6 bases). The V gene's germline CDR1 is SGHRS and CDR2 YFSETQ. The CDR3 runs to 15 residues. Between the trimmed V and J ends, which lost 0 bases and 5 bases, there was a span of 12 bases. CDR3 in amino acids: CASSLAGGSNNEQFF. In nucleotides, the CDR3 is TGCGCCAGCAGCTTGGCTGGGGGCAGCAACAATGAGCAGTTCTTC.

The V and J genes are TRBV5-1 and TRBJ2-5; 9 bases align to TRBD2. The V segment lost 4 bases and the J segment 7 bases; nucleotides outside the gene matches: 14. Per germline, CDR1 SGHRS and CDR2 YFSETQ. The length of the CDR3 is 16 residues. CDR3 in DNA: TGCGCCAGCAGCCAGAGACTAGCGGAGAGGCGAGGGACCCAGTACTTC. This codes for CASSQRLAERRGTQYF.

V usage is TRBV7-2 and J usage is TRBJ2-7; tentatively, D is TRBD2 (5 bases). The CDR3 totals 16 residues. The V end was cut by 1 base, the J end by 7 bases, with 20 bases between. Germline CDR1 is SGHTA and CDR2 is FQGNSA. In DNA, the CDR3 is TGTGCCAGCAGCTTAGTTGGGAGTACCATTCTGTGGGAGCAGTACTTC. As protein: CASSLVGSTILWEQYF.

The gene calls are TRBV28 and TRBJ1-1; D is uncertain. Germline V gives CDR1 MDHEN, CDR2 SYDVKM. This CDR3 has 13 residues. V was clipped by 2 bases and J by 6 bases, with 10 bases between them. CDR3 protein: CASSLTRPPEAFF. In DNA, the CDR3 is TGTGCCAGCAGTTTAACGAGGCCCCCTGAAGCTTTCTTT.

Details on this clone: At one end, the junction sequence differs from germline, possibly due to a read error. CDR3: CASSFSQGAKTGELFF. The CDR3 DNA is TGTGCCAGCAGCTTTTCACAGGGGGCGAAGACCGGGGAGCTGTTTTTT. The rearrangement links TRBV5-5 to TRBJ2-2, with 9 bases identical to TRBD1. The CDR3 sequence is 16 residues long. The germline V gene has CDR1 SGHKS and CDR2 YYEKEE (reference sequence).

The rearrangement uses TRBV5-1 and TRBJ2-5; possible D gene TRBD1, 6 bases. Germline V gene lookup returns CDR1 SGHRS and CDR2 YFSETQ. This CDR3 has 11 amino acids. Trimming cost V 0 bases and J 11 bases, with 8 bases left between them. CDR3 protein: CASSLEGEQYF. The CDR3 DNA is TGCGCCAGCAGCTTGGAGGGGGAGCAGTACTTC.

CDR3 amino acids: CASTTAGQGGSEQYF. CDR3 bases: TGTGCCAGTACCACGGCGGGACAGGGTGGATCCGAGCAGTACTTC. V is TRBV19 and J is TRBJ2-7; 9 bases line up with TRBD1. With V trimmed by 7 bases and J by 6 bases, 13 bases remained unmatched. The germline V gene has CDR1 LNHDA and CDR2 SQIVND (reference sequence). The length of the CDR3 is 15 residues.

V usage is TRBV7-2 and J usage is TRBJ1-3; D is ambiguous. The V gene lost 1 base and the J gene lost 9 bases, with 10 bases spanning the gap. The CDR3 length is 13 residues. From germline, CDR1 is SGHTA and CDR2 FQGNSA. Here the CDR3 reads CASSLDPLSTIYF. The CDR3 DNA is TGTGCCAGCAGCTTAGACCCCCTATCCACCATATATTTT.

This sequence joins TRBV30 and TRBJ1-2, with 9 bases lining up with TRBD1. This CDR3 has 15 residues. Per the germline V gene, CDR1 is GTSNPN and CDR2 is SVGIG (reference sequence). Trimming at V came to 1 base and at J to 4 bases, leaving 7 bases not matched to a gene. The CDR3 loop is CAWSAGTGRSYGYTF. The CDR3 DNA reads as TGTGCCTGGAGTGCAGGGACAGGGAGAAGCTATGGCTACACCTTC. The variable domain in full, completed from reference TRBV30 and TRBJ1-2, reads SQTIHQWPATLVQPVGSPLSLECTVEGTSNPNLYWYRQAAGRGLQLLFYSVGIGQISSEVPQNLSASRPQDRQFILSSKKLLLSDSGFYLCAWSAGTGRSYGYTFGSGTRLTVV.

The gene calls are TRBV5-1 and TRBJ2-3; TRBD2 aligns across 7 bases. Germline V gene lookup returns CDR1 SGHRS and CDR2 YFSETQ. The CDR3 sequence is 15 residues long. V lost 4 bases and J lost 2; bases outside the gene matches: 7. The CDR3 here is CASSPSGDHTDTQYF. In DNA, the CDR3 is TGCGCCAGCAGCCCCAGCGGGGACCACACAGATACGCAGTATTTT. The full variable domain, rest sourced from reference TRBV5-1 and TRBJ2-3, is KAGVTQTPRYLIKTRGQQVTLSCSPISGHRSVSWYQQTPGQGLQFLFEYFSETQRNKGNFPGRFSGRQFSNSRSEMNVSTLELGDSALYLCASSPSGDHTDTQYFGPGTRLTVL.

The chain joins TRBV20-1 to TRBJ2-7; weak D call: TRBD1 (6 bases). Germline assignment: CDR1 DFQATT and CDR2 SNEGSKA (reference sequence). Trimming took off 3 bases at V and 3 bases at J, with 6 bases between the two ends. CDR3 length equals 11 residues. The CDR3 reads CSARDSYEQYF. CDR3 in DNA: TGCAGTGCTAGGGACAGCTACGAGCAGTACTTC.

This clone was found a few times. The chain uses TRBV2 and TRBJ2-6; 9 nucleotides match TRBD1. Germline lookup yields CDR1 SNHLY and CDR2 FYNNEI. Trimming took 4 bases from V and 10 from J; bases not matched to a gene: 5. The CDR3 length is 14 residues. The CDR3 loop reads CASSVRDRENVLTF. DNA for the CDR3: TGTGCCAGCAGTGTCCGGGACAGGGAAAACGTCCTGACTTTC. Using reference TRBV2 and TRBJ2-6 for the parts outside the CDR3, the full variable domain is EPEVTQTPSHQVTQMGQEVILRCVPISNHLYFYWYRQILGQKVEFLVSFYNNEISEKSEIFDDQFSVERPDGSNFTLKIRSTKLEDSAMYFCASSVRDRENVLTFGAGSRLTVL.

The rearrangement uses TRBV7-9 and TRBJ1-4; 8 nucleotides line up with TRBD1. V shed 5 bases, J shed 2 bases, and the junction held 1 base outside the gene matches. In germline, CDR1 is SEHNR, CDR2 FQNEAQ (reference sequence). This CDR3 contains 14 residues. The CDR3 DNA reads as TGTGCCAGCAGCCGGGACAGGACTAATGAAAAACTGTTTTTT. It encodes CASSRDRTNEKLFF.

This rearrangement joins TRBV11-2 to TRBJ1-2; D uncertain. Trimming removed 0 bases at V and 1 base at J, with 9 bases between. The CDR3 length is 15 residues. Germline CDR1 reads SGHAT; CDR2 reads FQNNGV. The CDR3 region is CASSLDLRVNYGYTF. For the CDR3, the DNA is TGTGCCAGCAGCTTAGATCTACGCGTTAACTATGGCTACACCTTC.

Turning to this clone: An end of the junction does not agree with germline; a read error may underlie this. CDR3 in DNA: TGCAGTGCTAGCGAAACAGGAAACTTT. Its protein product is CSASETGNF. The chain is built from TRBV20-1 and TRBJ1-1; D possibly corresponds to TRBD1 (5 bases). This CDR3 comprises 9 residues. Germline lookup yields CDR1 DFQATT and CDR2 SNEGSKA (reference sequence).

The chain employs TRBV6-1 and TRBJ2-7; TRBD1 matches at 12 bases. There are 16 residues in the CDR3. The germline V gene encodes CDR1 MNHNS and CDR2 SASEGT. V trimming: 2 bases; J trimming: 1 base; junction bases outside the gene matches: 3. The CDR3 DNA follows: TGTGCCAGCAGTGAACCGGGACAGGGGGCGTCCTACGAGCAGTACTTC. Protein product: CASSEPGQGASYEQYF.

The chain couples TRBV11-3 to TRBJ2-1; 11 positions match TRBD2. Germline loops: CDR1 SGHNT, CDR2 YENEEA. J gave up 15 bases and V 5 bases, and 18 bases lay outside the gene matches. The CDR3 is made up of 16 amino acids. DNA of the CDR3: TGTGCCAGCAGCGAAGGTACGGCGGCTAGCGGGGGGAAACCGTTCTTC. Translating gives CASSEGTAASGGKPFF.

This rearrangement joins TRBV28 to TRBJ1-2, with 10 bases aligning to TRBD1. The V gene end was trimmed by 7 bases and the J gene end by 4 bases; junction bases not matched to a gene: 9. Germline-derived CDR1 and CDR2 are MDHEN and SYDVKM. The CDR3 contains 15 residues. The DNA of the CDR3 is TGTGCCAGCAACAAAGGGGACAGGGGAACCTATGGCTACACCTTC. Residues: CASNKGDRGTYGYTF.

The chain joins TRBV11-2 to TRBJ1-3, with 10 bases lining up with TRBD1. CDR3 length: 13 residues. V was pared by 9 bases and J by 8 bases, with 7 bases of the junction left unmatched. CDR1 SGHAT and CDR2 FQNNGV come from the germline V gene. The CDR3 DNA follows: TGTGCCAGTCGGGGACAGGGGAGAGACACCATATATTTT. It specifies CASRGQGRDTIYF.